A single sample is the source of the 3 T cell receptor beta chains below, sequenced in a study of regulatory T cells in long-lasting Graves disease. The authors built TCR beta libraries using iRepertoire HTBI primers and Arm-PCR of CDR3 regions. One entry per CDR3 protein, called by TCRdb with MiXCR from the multiplex PCR reads. This repertoire shows about 360,000 distinct CDR3 sequences, roughly 15% found once; its top ten account for 20% to 25%. This sample's time point: newly diagnosed GD, antithyroid drugs for less than 3 months. TCR sequences were obtained from RNA taken from PBMCs. These same records also appear under a second study, on T cells in Graves' hyperthyroidism and ophthalmopathy.

The source material was peripheral blood mononuclear cells (PBMCs), sampled at new diagnosis, from a patient treated with antithyroid drugs. These receptors were obtained from a woman aged 18-29 years with Graves disease.

This clonotype was seen only a few times. This chain connects TRBV20-1 to TRBJ2-5; 9 bases are shared with TRBD2. J gave up 5 bases and V 6 bases, and 19 bases lay outside the gene matches. From germline, CDR1 is DFQATT and CDR2 SNEGSKA (reference sequence). CDR3 length: 17 residues. The CDR3 spells CSAGIGASGAVRETQYF. For the CDR3, the DNA is TGCAGTGCAGGAATAGGGGCTAGCGGGGCCGTCCGGGAGACCCAGTACTTC.

The rearrangement links TRBV12-3 or TRBV12-4 to TRBJ2-1, with TRBD2 identical over 9 bases. J was trimmed by 7 bases and V by 7 bases; bases with no gene match: 11. This CDR3 region has 15 residues. The CDR3 here is CASTYSGGVRNEQFF. The CDR3 coding sequence is TGTGCCAGCACTTATAGCGGGGGAGTAAGGAATGAGCAGTTCTTC.

This clonotype was detected ten times or more. V is TRBV30 and J is TRBJ2-1; D unclear. CDR1 is GTSNPN and CDR2 is SVGIG in the germline V gene (reference sequence). The CDR3 loop spans 15 amino acids. Trimming shortened V by 3 bases and J by 0 bases, and 12 bases separated the two germline ends. The CDR3 is CAWSRGPYSYNEQFF. The CDR3 nucleotides are TGTGCCTGGAGCCGAGGACCGTACTCCTACAATGAGCAGTTCTTC.